This entry concerns a single TCR beta chain. The germline gives CDR1 SGDLS, CDR2 YYNGEE. The CDR3 is made up of 13 amino acids. Between the trimmed V and J ends, which lost 2 bases and 3 bases, there was a span of 8 bases. The sample originates from a study of blood T cell repertoires in COVID-19. Study details: Donors in the United States, Italy and Spain gave samples during acute or convalescent COVID-19. PBMCs, B-cell-depleted T cells, or T cells were the source of the cDNA or gDNA that made up the material.

In the study's own analysis: The assay estimated nucleated cells by amplifying reference gene primers. Assay: immunoSEQ multiplex PCR; the TCRdb copy retains only in-frame clones and omits some. Clonal size and the V and J genes are those of that table, whereas D and trimming came from the DNA. The profile shows 170,000 or so clones, approximately 91% of them singletons. The V gene is TRBV9, the J gene TRBJ1-1; D not certain. The sample was peripheral blood. This receptor was obtained from a man between 50 and 59 years old with acute or convalescent COVID-19. The CDR3 DNA reads as TGTGCCAGCAGCGTGGGTCAGGACACTGAAGCTTTCTTT. The encoded protein is CASSVGQDTEAFF.